This TCR beta chain derives from a study of tumor-infiltrating lymphocytes in primary liver carcinoma. Overall study context: Among the tumors, stages were T1-T3 N0M0 and sizes roughly 4 to 10 cm. Sequenced samples came back with roughly 3.65 to 8 million productive TCRbeta reads, and the counts looked alike across tissue types.

Points from the study as a whole: Tumor-adjacent and tumor-blood pairs overlapped less than tumor region pairs did. Tumors reached a significantly greater top-250-clone fraction than blood did (p = 0.039).

CDR3 size: 16 residues. In germline, CDR1 is SEHNR, CDR2 FQNEAQ (reference sequence). Details on this clonotype: Its cognate antigen is unknown. The junction does not match germline at one end; this may be a read error.

Priming with a constant-region primer yielded TCR beta cDNA from about 450 ng total RNA. What produced the TCR beta libraries was three nested multiplex PCR rounds using slightly modified ARM-PCR. Amplification in the first two PCR rounds was performed using TRBV1-TRBV30 forward primers and a C-beta reverse primer for 10 cycles each. In TCRdb, the multiplex PCR reads were re-called with MiXCR into one record per CDR3 protein. The repertoire has under 90,000 distinct CDR3 sequences, approximately 72% of them found once; the top ten carry just under 20%. Without any cell sorting, roughly 20-32 mg of bulk tissue yielded co-extracted RNA and DNA.

The sample consisted of liver tumor tissue from sampling region 1. The subset denotes: tumor region T1, superior pole. This TCR came from a man between 40 and 49 years old with primary liver carcinoma and hepatitis B virus infection. The V call is TRBV7-9, the J call TRBJ2-1; 11 bases line up with TRBD2. Here the CDR3 reads CASCLGLAGGEDEQFF. The DNA of the CDR3 is TGTGCCAGCTGCTTAGGCCTAGCGGGGGGAGAGGATGAGCAGTTCTTC.